This T cell receptor beta chain was identified during a study of cytomegalovirus exposure and HLA in healthy donors. Germline-derived CDR1 and CDR2 are GTSNPN and SVGIG (reference sequence). The length of the CDR3 is 13 residues. V was pared by 0 bases and J by 15 bases, with 15 bases between. Primers: 60 Vbeta forward and 13 Jbeta reverse. Method: immunoSEQ multiplex PCR; TCRdb's copy keeps in-frame clones and lacks some. The sample lists approximately 220,000 clones, over 60% seen once, with 1.5% to 2% in the top ten. Concerning this clone itself: What it recognizes is unknown.

Study findings and constraints: Within a later analysis, the majority of CMV-associated TCR beta chains appeared HLA-restricted.

The specimen sequenced was PBMCs. The chain joins TRBV30 to TRBJ1-6, with D possibly being TRBD1 (6 bases). The TCR sequence derives from a male donor in good health and CMV-seronegative. CDR3 bases: TGTGCCTGGAGTGTACTTCAAGGGGGGGGCCTCCACTTT. Translated, it gives CAWSVLQGGGLHF.